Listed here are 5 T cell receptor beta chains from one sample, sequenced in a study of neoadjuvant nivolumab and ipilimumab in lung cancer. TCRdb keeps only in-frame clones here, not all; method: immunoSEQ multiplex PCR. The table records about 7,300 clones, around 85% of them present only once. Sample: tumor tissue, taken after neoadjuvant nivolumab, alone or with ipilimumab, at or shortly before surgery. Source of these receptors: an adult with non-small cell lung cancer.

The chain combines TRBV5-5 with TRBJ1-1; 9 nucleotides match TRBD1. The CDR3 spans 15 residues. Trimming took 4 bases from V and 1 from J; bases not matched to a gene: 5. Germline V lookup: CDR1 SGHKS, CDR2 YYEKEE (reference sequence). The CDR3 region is CASSRTGQGNTEAFF. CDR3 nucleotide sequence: TGTGCCAGCAGCCGAACGGGACAGGGGAACACTGAAGCTTTCTTT.

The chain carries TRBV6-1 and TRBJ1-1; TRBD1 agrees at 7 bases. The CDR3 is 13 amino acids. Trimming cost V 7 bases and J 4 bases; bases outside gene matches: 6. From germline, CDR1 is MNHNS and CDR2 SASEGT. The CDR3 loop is CASMVAGGTEAFF. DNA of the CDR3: TGTGCCAGCATGGTTGCAGGGGGCACTGAAGCTTTCTTT.

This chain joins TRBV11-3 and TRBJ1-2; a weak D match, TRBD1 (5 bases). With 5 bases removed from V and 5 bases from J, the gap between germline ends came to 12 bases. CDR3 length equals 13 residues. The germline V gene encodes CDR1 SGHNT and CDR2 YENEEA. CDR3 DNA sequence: TGTGCCAGCAGCCCCCTGACAGCTTATGGCTACACCTTC. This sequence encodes CASSPLTAYGYTF.

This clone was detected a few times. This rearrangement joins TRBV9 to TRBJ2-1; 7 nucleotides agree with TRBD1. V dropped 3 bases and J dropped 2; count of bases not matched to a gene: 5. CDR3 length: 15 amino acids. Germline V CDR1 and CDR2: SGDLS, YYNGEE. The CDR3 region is CASSAGTAPYNEQFF. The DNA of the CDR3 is TGTGCCAGCAGCGCAGGGACAGCTCCCTACAATGAGCAGTTCTTC.

The CDR3 sequence is CASSGQRNTEAFF. The CDR3 region has the DNA TGTGCCAGCAGTGGACAGAGGAACACTGAAGCTTTCTTT. This sequence joins TRBV6-1 and TRBJ1-1, with D tentatively TRBD1 (5 bases). Germline lookup yields CDR1 MNHNS and CDR2 SASEGT. This CDR3 contains 13 residues. Between the trimmed V and J ends, which lost 4 bases and 1 base, there was a span of 7 bases.